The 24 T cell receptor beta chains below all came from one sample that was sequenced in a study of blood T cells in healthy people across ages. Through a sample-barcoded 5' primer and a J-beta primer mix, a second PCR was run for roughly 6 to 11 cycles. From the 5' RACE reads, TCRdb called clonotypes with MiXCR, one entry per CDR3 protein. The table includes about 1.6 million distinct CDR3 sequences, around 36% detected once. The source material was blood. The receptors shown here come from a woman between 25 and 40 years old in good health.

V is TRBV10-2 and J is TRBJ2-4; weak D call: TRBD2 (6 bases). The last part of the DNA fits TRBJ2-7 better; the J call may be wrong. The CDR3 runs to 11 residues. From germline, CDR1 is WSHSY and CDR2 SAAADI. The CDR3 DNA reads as TGCGCCAGCAGGGAGGGAGACGAGCAGTACTTC. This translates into CASREGDEQYF.

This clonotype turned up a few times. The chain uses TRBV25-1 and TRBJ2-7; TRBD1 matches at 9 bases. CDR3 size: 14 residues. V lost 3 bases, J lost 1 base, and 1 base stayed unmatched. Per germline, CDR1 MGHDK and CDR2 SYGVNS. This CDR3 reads CASSDGTGSYEQYF. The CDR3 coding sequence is TGTGCCAGCAGTGACGGGACAGGGTCCTACGAGCAGTACTTC.

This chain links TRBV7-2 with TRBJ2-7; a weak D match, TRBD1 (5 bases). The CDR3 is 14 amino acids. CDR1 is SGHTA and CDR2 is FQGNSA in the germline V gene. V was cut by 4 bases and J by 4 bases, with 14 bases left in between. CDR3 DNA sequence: TGTGCCAGCAGCTCAGCGTCAGGGCCGTACGAGCAGTACTTC. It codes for CASSSASGPYEQYF.

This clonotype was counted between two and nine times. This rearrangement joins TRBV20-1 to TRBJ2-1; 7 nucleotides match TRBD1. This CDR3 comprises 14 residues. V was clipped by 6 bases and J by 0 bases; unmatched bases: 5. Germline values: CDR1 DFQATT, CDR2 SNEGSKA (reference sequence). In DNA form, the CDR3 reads TGCAGTGCGAGCGACAGGGACTCCTACAATGAGCAGTTCTTC. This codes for CSASDRDSYNEQFF.

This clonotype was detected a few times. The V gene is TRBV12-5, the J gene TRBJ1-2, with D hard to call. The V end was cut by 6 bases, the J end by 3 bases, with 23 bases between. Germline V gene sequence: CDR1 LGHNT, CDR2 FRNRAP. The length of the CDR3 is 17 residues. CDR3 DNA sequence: TGTGCTAGTGGATACTCTTCTATTACAGCCTCCGACTATGGCTACACCTTC. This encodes CASGYSSITASDYGYTF.

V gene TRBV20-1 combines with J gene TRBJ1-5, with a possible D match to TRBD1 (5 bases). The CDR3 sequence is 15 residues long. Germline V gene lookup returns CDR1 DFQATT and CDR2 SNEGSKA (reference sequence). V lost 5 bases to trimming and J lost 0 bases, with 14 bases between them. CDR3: CSAYTGQYSNQPQHF. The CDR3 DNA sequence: TGCAGTGCTTACACCGGACAATATAGCAATCAGCCCCAGCATTTT.

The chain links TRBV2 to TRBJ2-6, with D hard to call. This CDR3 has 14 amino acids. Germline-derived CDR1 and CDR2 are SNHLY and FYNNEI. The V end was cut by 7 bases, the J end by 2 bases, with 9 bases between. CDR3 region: CASTSVAGANVLTF. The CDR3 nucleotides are TGTGCCAGCACGTCCGTGGCTGGGGCCAACGTCCTGACTTTC.

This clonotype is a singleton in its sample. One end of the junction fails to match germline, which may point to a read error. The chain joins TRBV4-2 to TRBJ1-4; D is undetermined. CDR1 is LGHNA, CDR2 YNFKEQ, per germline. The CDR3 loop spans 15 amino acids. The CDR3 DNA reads TGTGCCAGCGGCCAAGAATGGGGTCATAATGAAAAACTGTTTTTT. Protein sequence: CASGQEWGHNEKLFF.

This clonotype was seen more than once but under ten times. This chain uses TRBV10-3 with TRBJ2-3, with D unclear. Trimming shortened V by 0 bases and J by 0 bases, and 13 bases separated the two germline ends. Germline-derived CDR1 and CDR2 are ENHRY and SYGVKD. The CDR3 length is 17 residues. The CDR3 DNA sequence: TGTGCCATCAGTGAGTCGTTGGGTCGGAAAAGCACAGATACGCAGTATTTT. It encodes CAISESLGRKSTDTQYF.

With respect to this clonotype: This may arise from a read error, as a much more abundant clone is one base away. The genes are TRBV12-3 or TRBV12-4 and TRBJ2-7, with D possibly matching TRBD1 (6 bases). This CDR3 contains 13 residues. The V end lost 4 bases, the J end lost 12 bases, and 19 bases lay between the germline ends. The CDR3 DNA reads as TGTGCCAGCAGTTCTACAGGGAAAGAGACCCGGTACTTC. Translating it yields CASSSTGKETRYF.

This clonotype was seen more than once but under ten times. The CDR3, as DNA: TGTGCCAGCAGTGAAATGACGATCCCGCCCCAGCATTTT. It encodes CASSEMTIPPQHF. The chain recombines TRBV6-1 with TRBJ1-5, with D unresolved. Germline V gene sequence: CDR1 MNHNS, CDR2 SASEGT. The V gene lost 2 bases and the J gene lost 9 bases, with 11 bases spanning the gap. The CDR3 covers 13 residues.

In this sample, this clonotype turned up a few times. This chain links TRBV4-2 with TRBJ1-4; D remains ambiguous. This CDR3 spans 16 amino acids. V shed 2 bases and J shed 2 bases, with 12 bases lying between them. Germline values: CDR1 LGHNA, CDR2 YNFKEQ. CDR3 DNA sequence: TGTGCCAGCAGCCAAAGGACGACGAGCACTAATGAAAAACTGTTTTTT. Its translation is CASSQRTTSTNEKLFF.

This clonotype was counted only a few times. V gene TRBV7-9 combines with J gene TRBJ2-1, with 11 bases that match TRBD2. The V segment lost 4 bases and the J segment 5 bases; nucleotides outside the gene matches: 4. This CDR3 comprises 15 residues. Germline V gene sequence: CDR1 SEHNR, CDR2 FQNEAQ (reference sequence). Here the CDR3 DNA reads TGTGCCAGCAGCTCGGGACTAGCGGCTAACAATGAGCAGTTCTTC. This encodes CASSSGLAANNEQFF. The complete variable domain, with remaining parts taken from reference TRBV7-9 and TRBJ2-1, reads DTGVSQNPRHKITKRGQNVTFRCDPISEHNRLYWYRQTLGQGPEFLTYFQNEAQLEKSRLLSDRFSAERPKGSFSTLEIQRTEQGDSAMYLCASSSGLAANNEQFFGPGTRLTVL.

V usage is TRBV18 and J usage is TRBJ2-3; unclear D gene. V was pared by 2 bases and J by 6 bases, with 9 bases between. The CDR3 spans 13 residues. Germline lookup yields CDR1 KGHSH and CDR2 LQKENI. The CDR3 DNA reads TGTGCCAGCTCACCAGTCCCGTCGGATACGCAGTATTTT. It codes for CASSPVPSDTQYF.

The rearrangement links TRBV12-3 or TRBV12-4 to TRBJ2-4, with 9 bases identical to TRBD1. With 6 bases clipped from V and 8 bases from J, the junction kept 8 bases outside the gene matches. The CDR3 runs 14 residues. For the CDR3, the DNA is TGTGCCAGCAGCCCGGGACAGGGCACGTACATTCAGTACTTC. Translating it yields CASSPGQGTYIQYF.

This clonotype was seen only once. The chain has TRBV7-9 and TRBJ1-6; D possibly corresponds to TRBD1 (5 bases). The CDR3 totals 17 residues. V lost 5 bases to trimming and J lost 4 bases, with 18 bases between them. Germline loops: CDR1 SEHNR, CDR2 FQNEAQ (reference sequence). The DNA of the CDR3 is TGTGCCAGCAGCCCCCTCCAGGGATACAGTTATAATTCACCCCTCCACTTT. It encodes CASSPLQGYSYNSPLHF.

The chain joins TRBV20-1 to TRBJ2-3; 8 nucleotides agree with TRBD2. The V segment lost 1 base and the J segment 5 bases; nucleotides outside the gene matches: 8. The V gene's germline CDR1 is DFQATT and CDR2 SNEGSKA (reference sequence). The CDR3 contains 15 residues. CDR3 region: CSARGDSGNQDTQYF. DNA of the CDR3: TGCAGTGCTAGAGGAGATAGCGGGAATCAAGATACGCAGTATTTT.

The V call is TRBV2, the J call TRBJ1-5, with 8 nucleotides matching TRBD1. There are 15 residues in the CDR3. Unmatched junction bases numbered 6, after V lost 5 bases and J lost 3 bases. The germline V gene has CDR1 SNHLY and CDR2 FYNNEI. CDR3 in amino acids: CASSNDRGDNQPQHF. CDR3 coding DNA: TGTGCCAGCAGTAACGACAGGGGTGACAATCAGCCCCAGCATTTT.

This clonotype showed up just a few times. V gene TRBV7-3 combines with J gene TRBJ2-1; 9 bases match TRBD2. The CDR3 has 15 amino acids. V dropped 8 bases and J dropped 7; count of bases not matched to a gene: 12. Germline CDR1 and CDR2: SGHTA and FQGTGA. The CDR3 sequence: CASSTGLAGMNEQFF. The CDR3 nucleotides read TGTGCCAGCTCCACGGGCCTAGCGGGAATGAATGAGCAGTTCTTC.

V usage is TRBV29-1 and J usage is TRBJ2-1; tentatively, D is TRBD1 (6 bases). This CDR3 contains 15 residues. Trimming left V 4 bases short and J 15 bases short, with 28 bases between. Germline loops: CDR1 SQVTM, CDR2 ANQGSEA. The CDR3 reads CSVVVRLGATYLAFF. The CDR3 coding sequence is TGCAGCGTTGTTGTTCGTCTGGGGGCGACGTATCTGGCGTTCTTC.

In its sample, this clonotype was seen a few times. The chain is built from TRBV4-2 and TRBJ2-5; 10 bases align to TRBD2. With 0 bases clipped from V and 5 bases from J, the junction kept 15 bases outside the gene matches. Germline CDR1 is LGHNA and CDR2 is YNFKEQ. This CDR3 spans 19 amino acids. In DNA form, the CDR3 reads TGTGCCAGCAGCCAAGATCTGGGGGTAGCGGGAGGAACTAGGGAGACCCAGTACTTC. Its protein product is CASSQDLGVAGGTRETQYF.

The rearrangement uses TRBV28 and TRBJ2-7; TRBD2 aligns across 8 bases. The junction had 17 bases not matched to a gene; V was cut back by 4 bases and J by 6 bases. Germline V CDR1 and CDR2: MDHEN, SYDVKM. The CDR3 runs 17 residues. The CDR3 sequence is CASSSHSLTSGFGEQYF. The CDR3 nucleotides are TGTGCCAGCAGTTCCCACTCTTTAACTAGCGGTTTTGGCGAGCAGTACTTC.

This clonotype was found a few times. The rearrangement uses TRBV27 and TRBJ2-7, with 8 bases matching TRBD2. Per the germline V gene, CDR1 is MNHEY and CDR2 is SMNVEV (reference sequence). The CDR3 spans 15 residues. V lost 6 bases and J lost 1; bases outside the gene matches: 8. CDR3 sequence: CASRVATSVSYEQYF. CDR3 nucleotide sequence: TGTGCCAGCAGGGTAGCGACTAGCGTATCCTACGAGCAGTACTTC.

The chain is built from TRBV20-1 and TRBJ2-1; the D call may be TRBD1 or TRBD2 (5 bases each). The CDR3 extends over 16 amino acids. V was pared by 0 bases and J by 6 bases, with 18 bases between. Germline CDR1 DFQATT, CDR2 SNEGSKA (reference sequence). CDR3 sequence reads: CSARDRRAGTANEQFF. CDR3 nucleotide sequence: TGCAGTGCTAGAGATAGAAGGGCAGGGACGGCCAATGAGCAGTTCTTC.